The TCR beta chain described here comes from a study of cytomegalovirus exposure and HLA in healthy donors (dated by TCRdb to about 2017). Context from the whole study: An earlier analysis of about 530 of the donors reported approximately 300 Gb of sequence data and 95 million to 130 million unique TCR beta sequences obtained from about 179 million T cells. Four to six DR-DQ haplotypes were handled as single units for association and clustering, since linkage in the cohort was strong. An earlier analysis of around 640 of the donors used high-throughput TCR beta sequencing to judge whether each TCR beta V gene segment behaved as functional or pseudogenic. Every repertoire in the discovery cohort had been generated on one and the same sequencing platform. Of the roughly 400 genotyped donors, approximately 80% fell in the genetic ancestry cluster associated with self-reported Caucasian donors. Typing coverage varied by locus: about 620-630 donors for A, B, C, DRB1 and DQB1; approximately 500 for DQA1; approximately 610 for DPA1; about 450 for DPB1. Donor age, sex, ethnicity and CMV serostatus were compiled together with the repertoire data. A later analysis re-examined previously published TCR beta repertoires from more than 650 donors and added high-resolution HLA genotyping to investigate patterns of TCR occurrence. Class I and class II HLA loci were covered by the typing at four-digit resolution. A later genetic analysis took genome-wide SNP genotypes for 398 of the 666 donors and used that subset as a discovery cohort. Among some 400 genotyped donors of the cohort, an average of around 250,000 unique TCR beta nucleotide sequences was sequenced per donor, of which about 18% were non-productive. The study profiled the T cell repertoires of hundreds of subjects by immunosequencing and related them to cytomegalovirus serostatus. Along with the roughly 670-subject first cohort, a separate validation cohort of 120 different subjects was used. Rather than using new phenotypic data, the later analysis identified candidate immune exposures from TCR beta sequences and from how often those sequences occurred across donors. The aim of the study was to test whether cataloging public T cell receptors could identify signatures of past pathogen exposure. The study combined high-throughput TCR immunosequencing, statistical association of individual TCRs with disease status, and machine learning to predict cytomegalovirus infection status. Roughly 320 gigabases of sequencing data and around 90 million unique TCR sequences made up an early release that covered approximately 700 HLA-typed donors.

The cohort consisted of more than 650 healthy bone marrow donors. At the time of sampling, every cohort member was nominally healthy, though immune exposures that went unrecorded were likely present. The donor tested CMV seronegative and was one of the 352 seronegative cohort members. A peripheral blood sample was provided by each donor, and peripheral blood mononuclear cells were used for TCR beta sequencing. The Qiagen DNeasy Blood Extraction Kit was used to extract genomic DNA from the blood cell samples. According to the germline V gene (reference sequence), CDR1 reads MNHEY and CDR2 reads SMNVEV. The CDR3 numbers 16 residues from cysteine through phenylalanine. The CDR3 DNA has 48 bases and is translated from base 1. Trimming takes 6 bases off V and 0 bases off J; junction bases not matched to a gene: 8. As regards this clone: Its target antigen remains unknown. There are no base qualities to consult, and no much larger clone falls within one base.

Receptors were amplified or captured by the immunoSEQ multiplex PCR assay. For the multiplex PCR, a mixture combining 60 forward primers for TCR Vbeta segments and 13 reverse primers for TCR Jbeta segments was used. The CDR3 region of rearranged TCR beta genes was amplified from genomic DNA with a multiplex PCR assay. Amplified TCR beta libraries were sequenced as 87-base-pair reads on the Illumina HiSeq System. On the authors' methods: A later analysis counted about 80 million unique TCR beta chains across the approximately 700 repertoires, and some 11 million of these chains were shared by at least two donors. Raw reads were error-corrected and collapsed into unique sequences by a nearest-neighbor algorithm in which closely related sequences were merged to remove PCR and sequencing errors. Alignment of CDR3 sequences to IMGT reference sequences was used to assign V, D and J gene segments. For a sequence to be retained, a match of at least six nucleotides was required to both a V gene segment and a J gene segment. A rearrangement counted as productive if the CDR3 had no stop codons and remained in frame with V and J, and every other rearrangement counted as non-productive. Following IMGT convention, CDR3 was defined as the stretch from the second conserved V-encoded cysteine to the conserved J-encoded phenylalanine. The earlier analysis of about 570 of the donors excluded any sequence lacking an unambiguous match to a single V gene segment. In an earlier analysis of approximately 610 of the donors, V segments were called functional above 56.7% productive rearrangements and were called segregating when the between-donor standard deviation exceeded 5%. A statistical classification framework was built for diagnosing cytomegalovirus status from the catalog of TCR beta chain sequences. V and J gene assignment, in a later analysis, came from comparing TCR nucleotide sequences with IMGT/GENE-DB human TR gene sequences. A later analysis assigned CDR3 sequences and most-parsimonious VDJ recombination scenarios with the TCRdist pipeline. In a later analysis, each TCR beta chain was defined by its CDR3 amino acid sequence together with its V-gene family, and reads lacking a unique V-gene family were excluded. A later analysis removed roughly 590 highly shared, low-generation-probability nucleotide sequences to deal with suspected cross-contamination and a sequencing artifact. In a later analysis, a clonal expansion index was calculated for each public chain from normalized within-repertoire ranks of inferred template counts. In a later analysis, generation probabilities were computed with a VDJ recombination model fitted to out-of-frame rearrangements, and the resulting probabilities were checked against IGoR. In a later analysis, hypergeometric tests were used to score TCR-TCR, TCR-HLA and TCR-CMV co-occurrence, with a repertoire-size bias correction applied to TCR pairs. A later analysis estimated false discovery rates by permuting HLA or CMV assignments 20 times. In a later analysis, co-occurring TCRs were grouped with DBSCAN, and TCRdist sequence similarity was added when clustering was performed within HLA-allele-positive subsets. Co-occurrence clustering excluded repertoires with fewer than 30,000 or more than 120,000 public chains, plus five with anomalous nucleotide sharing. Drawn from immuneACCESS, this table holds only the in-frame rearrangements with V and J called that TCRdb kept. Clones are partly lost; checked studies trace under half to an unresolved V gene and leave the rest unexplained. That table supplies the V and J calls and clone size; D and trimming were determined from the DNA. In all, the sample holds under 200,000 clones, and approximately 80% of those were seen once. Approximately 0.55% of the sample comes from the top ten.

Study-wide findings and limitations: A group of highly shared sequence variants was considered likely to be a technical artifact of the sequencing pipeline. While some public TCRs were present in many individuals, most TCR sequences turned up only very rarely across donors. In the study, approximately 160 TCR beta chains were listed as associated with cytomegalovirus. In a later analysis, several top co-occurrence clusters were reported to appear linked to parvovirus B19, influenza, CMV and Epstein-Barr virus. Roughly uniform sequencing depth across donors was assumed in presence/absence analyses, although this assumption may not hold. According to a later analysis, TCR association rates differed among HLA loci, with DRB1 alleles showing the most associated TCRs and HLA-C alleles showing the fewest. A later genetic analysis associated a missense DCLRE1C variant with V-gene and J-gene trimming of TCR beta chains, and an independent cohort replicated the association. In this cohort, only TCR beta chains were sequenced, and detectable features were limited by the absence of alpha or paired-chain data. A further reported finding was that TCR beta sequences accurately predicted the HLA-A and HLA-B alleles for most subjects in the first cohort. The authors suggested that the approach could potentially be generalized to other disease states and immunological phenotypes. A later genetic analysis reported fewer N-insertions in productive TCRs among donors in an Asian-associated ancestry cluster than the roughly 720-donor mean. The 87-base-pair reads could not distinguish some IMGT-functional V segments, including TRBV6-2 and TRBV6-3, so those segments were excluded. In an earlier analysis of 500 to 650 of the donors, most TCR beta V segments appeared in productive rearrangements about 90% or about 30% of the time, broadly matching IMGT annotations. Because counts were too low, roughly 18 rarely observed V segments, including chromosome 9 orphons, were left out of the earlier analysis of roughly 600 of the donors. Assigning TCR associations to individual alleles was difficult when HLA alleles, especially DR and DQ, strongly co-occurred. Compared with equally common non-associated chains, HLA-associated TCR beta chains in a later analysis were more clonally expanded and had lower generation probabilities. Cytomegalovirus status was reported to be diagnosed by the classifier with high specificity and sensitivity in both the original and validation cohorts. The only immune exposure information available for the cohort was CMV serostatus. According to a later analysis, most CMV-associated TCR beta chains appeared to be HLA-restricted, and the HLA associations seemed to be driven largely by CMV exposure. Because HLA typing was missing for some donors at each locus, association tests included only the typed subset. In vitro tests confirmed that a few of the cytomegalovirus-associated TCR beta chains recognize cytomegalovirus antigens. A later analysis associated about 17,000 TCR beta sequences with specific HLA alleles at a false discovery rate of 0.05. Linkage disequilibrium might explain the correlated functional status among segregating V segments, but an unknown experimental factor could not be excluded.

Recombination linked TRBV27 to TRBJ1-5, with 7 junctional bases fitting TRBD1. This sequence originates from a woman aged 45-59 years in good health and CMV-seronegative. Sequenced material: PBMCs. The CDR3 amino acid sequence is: CASSRQGVASNQPQHF. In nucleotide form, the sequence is TGTGCCAGCAGCAGACAGGGAGTGGCTAGCAATCAGCCCCAGCATTTT.